The clone carrying this T cell receptor beta chain was detected many times. Its specificity is not known. Documented time point: patch test 1, 2 weeks after DPC sensitization. The treatment was: therapeutic diphenylcyclopropenone sensitization with weekly scalp DPC. Suited to DPC and affected by alopecia, the donors ranged from 18 to 70 years old. The source of the sample is a study of human T cells and chemical hapten exposure. There are 18 residues in the CDR3. After removal of 4 bases from V and 0 bases from J, the junction contained 3 bases not matched to a gene. Per the germline V gene, CDR1 is KGHDR and CDR2 is SFDVKD. TCRdb reprocessed the RACE reads with MiXCR, giving one entry per CDR3 protein. The sample lists some 120,000 distinct CDR3 sequences, 12% occurring once. Study conclusions and caveats: With DPC sensitization, TCRs exceeding 1 in 1000 frequency showed no change.

The source of this sequence is a woman in her forties or fifties with alopecia areata. Some clones in this sample may be carry-over from other donors' samples. V and J are TRBV24-1 and TRBJ2-1; 15 nucleotides agree with TRBD2. Specimen: whole blood, collected in connection with sensitization to the hapten diphenylcyclopropenone (DPC). The CDR3 protein is CATSDRTSGRGSYNEQFF. The CDR3 DNA reads TGTGCCACCAGTGACCGGACTAGCGGGAGGGGCTCCTACAATGAGCAGTTCTTC.